These T cell receptor beta chains were read from a single sample in a study of shared clonotypes between healthy human individuals. The table came from immunoSEQ multiplex PCR; TCRdb's copy has only in-frame clones and leaves some out. The sample includes some 2 million clones, 90% to 95% of them seen just once. Sequencing was carried out using naive CD4+ T cells sorted from blood. All receptors derive from a young man in good health. CDR3s include the opening cysteine and the closing phenylalanine or tryptophan. Fields, in order: clone size, J gene, D gene, V gene, CDR3 protein, CDR3 DNA. D genes are given only for firm matches. Expanded clones get a size class; other rows say once, few or many, or leave the size out.

. | TRBJ2-3 | TRBD2 | TRBV10-3 | CAISMGLAADTQYF | TGTGCCATCAGCATGGGACTAGCGGCAGATACGCAGTATTTT
. | TRBJ2-1 | . | TRBV10-3 | CAISEGGEQFF | TGTGCCATCAGTGAAGGGGGTGAGCAGTTCTTC
. | TRBJ1-1 | . | TRBV5-1 | CASSLQQGNTEAFF | TGCGCCAGCAGCCTGCAACAGGGGAACACTGAAGCTTTCTTT
. | TRBJ2-5 | . | TRBV28 | CASSLGSRETQYF | TGTGCCAGCAGTCTGGGGTCCCGAGAGACCCAGTACTTC
once | TRBJ2-3 | . | TRBV19 | CATTGISTDTQYF | TGTGCCACCACAGGGATTAGCACAGATACGCAGTATTTT
. | TRBJ2-5 | . | TRBV5-4 | CASSLARRDQETQYF | TGTGCCAGCAGCTTGGCCCGCAGGGACCAAGAGACCCAGTACTTC
. | TRBJ2-5 | . | TRBV5-4 | CASSLDSYETQYF | TGTGCCAGCAGCTTGGATAGCTATGAGACCCAGTACTTC
. | TRBJ2-2 | . | TRBV6-1 | CASSEASTGGANGELFF | TGTGCCAGCAGTGAAGCAAGCACCGGCGGAGCGAACGGGGAGCTGTTTTTT
. | TRBJ2-5 | TRBD2 | TRBV6-1 | CASSGGLAGVQETQYF | TGTGCCAGCAGTGGGGGACTAGCGGGGGTTCAAGAGACCCAGTACTTC
. | TRBJ1-2 | . | TRBV7-8 | CASSLAPDSSYGYTF | TGTGCCAGCAGCTTAGCCCCGGACAGCAGCTATGGCTACACCTTC
. | TRBJ1-6 | TRBD1 | TRBV30 | CAWSPRQGNSPLHF | TGTGCCTGGAGTCCGAGACAGGGGAATTCACCCCTCCACTTT
. | TRBJ2-7 | . | TRBV10-3 | CAISDFPYEQYF | TGTGCCATCAGTGATTTTCCTTACGAGCAGTACTTC
. | TRBJ1-1 | TRBD1 | TRBV7-2 | CASSLVGTGGSTEAFF | TGTGCCAGCAGCTTAGTTGGGACAGGGGGCAGCACTGAAGCTTTCTTT
once | TRBJ2-3 | TRBD2 | TRBV7-2 | CASSLGPTSKSRNTDTQYF | TGTGCCAGCAGCTTAGGGCCGACTAGCAAGTCCCGAAACACAGATACGCAGTATTTT
. | TRBJ1-1 | . | TRBV6-6 | CASSYSRQDTEAFF | TGTGCCAGCAGTTACTCGCGGCAGGACACTGAAGCTTTCTTT
. | TRBJ2-3 | . | TRBV7-6 | CASSSTTDTQYF | TGTGCCAGCAGCTCTACCACAGATACGCAGTATTTT
. | TRBJ2-1 | TRBD2 | TRBV9 | CASSASYGRGGPIREQFF | TGTGCCAGCAGCGCCTCGTATGGGCGGGGGGGTCCTATTCGTGAGCAGTTCTTC
. | TRBJ2-5 | TRBD1 | TRBV6-5 | CASSLTTGEETQYF | TGTGCCAGCAGTCTAACTACAGGGGAAGAGACCCAGTACTTC
. | TRBJ1-3 | . | TRBV2 | CASRYRAGNTIYF | TGTGCCAGCAGATACAGGGCTGGAAACACCATATATTTT
. | TRBJ1-5 | TRBD1 | TRBV18 | CASSETGNQPQHF | TGTGCCAGCTCAGAGACAGGGAATCAGCCCCAGCATTTT
. | TRBJ2-1 | . | TRBV9 | CASSVVFGKSSYNEQFF | TGTGCCAGCAGCGTAGTCTTTGGCAAAAGCTCCTACAATGAGCAGTTCTTC
. | TRBJ1-4 | TRBD1 | TRBV7-9 | CASSWGGTGSEKLFF | TGTGCCAGCAGCTGGGGAGGGACAGGGTCTGAAAAACTGTTTTTT
. | TRBJ2-5 | . | TRBV29-1 | CSVEDWAGYETQYF | TGCAGCGTTGAAGATTGGGCAGGGTACGAGACCCAGTACTTC
. | TRBJ1-1 | . | TRBV19 | CASSIGRGMNTEAFF | TGTGCCAGTAGTATCGGCCGGGGGATGAACACTGAAGCTTTCTTT
. | TRBJ2-2 | . | TRBV5-1 | CASTSRVGGTTNTGELFF | TGCGCCAGCACCTCGCGAGTGGGCGGGACAACGAACACCGGGGAGCTGTTTTTT
. | TRBJ1-2 | TRBD1 | TRBV6-8 | CASGDRDQISYGYTF | TGTGCCAGCGGGGACAGGGACCAAATTTCCTATGGCTACACCTTC
. | TRBJ2-5 | . | TRBV5-4 | CASSSRVEETQYF | TGTGCCAGCAGCTCGAGGGTAGAAGAGACCCAGTACTTC
. | TRBJ1-1 | . | TRBV5-1 | CASSVDTAEAFF | TGCGCCAGCAGCGTAGACACGGCTGAAGCTTTCTTT
. | TRBJ1-3 | TRBD1 | TRBV5-1 | CASSWGTGTTSSGNTIYF | TGCGCCAGCAGCTGGGGGACAGGGACGACGAGCTCTGGAAACACCATATATTTT
. | TRBJ1-5 | TRBD1 | TRBV7-2 | CASSLGGTVYQPQHF | TGTGCCAGCAGCTTAGGTGGGACAGTTTATCAGCCCCAGCATTTT
. | TRBJ1-6 | . | TRBV6-1 | CASSEQGHNSPLHF | TGTGCCAGCAGTGAACAGGGGCATAATTCACCCCTCCACTTT
. | TRBJ2-7 | TRBD1 | TRBV10-3 | CAISTGTGTSYEQYF | TGTGCCATCAGCACCGGGACAGGGACTTCCTACGAGCAGTACTTC
. | TRBJ1-2 | . | TRBV2 | CASSPASASNYGYTF | TGTGCCAGCAGCCCCGCGTCGGCGTCTAACTATGGCTACACCTTC
once | TRBJ2-1 | TRBD2 | TRBV9 | CASSAGTSVDEQFF | TGTGCCAGCAGCGCCGGGACTAGCGTCGATGAGCAGTTCTTC
. | TRBJ2-7 | TRBD2 | TRBV10-2 | CASMRMAGGSYEQYF | TGCGCCAGCATGCGGATGGCGGGGGGGTCCTACGAGCAGTACTTC
. | TRBJ2-2 | . | TRBV6-5 | CASSYSLRTGELFF | TGTGCCAGCAGTTACTCGCTCCGCACCGGGGAGCTGTTTTTT
. | TRBJ1-4 | . | TRBV30 | CAWSRTATNEKLFF | TGTGCCTGGAGTAGGACAGCAACTAATGAAAAACTGTTTTTT
. | TRBJ2-7 | TRBD2 | TRBV7-9 | CASSLGPAGESGYEQYF | TGTGCCAGCAGCTTAGGTCCAGCGGGGGAGTCGGGGTACGAGCAGTACTTC
. | TRBJ1-5 | . | TRBV28 | CASRVASGQDQPQHF | TGTGCCAGCAGGGTCGCCTCAGGGCAAGATCAGCCCCAGCATTTT
few | TRBJ1-1 | . | TRBV29-1 | CSVEDRGRTSEAFF | TGCAGCGTTGAAGATCGGGGGAGAACTTCTGAAGCTTTCTTT
. | TRBJ2-5 | . | TRBV27 | CASSLRMRETQYF | TGTGCCAGCAGTCTTCGGATGCGGGAGACCCAGTACTTC
. | TRBJ2-2 | TRBD2 | TRBV4-1 | CASSPSGANTGELFF | TGCGCCAGCAGCCCTAGCGGAGCGAACACCGGGGAGCTGTTTTTT
. | TRBJ1-1 | . | TRBV11-2 | CASSLAFRDLGGNTEAFF | TGTGCCAGCAGCTTAGCGTTTAGGGACCTGGGGGGAAACACTGAAGCTTTCTTT
. | TRBJ2-6 | . | TRBV28 | CASSETGSGANVLTF | TGTGCCAGCAGTGAAACAGGGTCTGGGGCCAACGTCCTGACTTTC
. | TRBJ2-1 | TRBD2 | TRBV5-1 | CASSISGSSYNEQFF | TGCGCCAGCAGCATCAGCGGGAGCTCCTACAATGAGCAGTTCTTC
. | TRBJ1-2 | . | TRBV6-5 | CASSLNRQAHPLF | TGTGCCAGCAGCCTAAATCGACAGGCGCATCCCCTCTTC
. | TRBJ2-7 | . | TRBV5-8 | CASSFLPSYEQYF | TGTGCCAGCAGCTTCCTGCCCAGTTACGAGCAGTACTTC
. | TRBJ1-5 | . | TRBV30 | CAWSSSWQDQPQHF | TGTGCCTGGAGCAGTTCATGGCAGGATCAGCCCCAGCATTTT
once | TRBJ2-2 | TRBD1 | TRBV10-3 | CAIKGQADTGELFF | TGTGCCATCAAGGGACAGGCGGACACCGGGGAGCTGTTTTTT
few | TRBJ1-4 | TRBD1 | TRBV19 | CASSTRQGTNEKLFF | TGTGCCAGTAGTACTCGACAGGGAACTAATGAAAAACTGTTTTTT
. | TRBJ2-3 | . | TRBV9 | CASSPRRGITDTQYF | TGTGCCAGCAGCCCCCGGCGGGGTATCACAGATACGCAGTATTTT
. | TRBJ2-7 | . | TRBV7-2 | CASSFLGRPPYEQYF | TGTGCCAGCAGCTTCCTCGGACGACCCCCCTACGAGCAGTACTTC
. | TRBJ1-5 | . | TRBV6-1 | CASSERRVPGPQHF | TGTGCCAGCAGTGAGCGCCGGGTCCCCGGACCCCAGCATTTT